Listed below are T cell receptor beta chains from one sample, sequenced in a study of T-cell reconstitution after alpha-beta-depleted transplantation in children. TCRdb reprocessed the PCR reads via MiXCR and lists one record per CDR3 protein. The sample has 350,000 to 400,000 distinct CDR3 sequences; about 14% are singletons. The starting material was PBMCs, obtained from the stem cell graft. These receptors all stem from a human donor who donated a stem cell graft to a child with Fanconi anemia. The CDR3 runs from the conserved cysteine through the conserved F or W. Fields, in order: V gene, J gene, clone size, D gene, CDR3 DNA, CDR3 protein. A D gene is named only where the DNA matches it firmly. Size is omitted from some rows. Given values are once, few, many or a class for expanded clones.

v_gene: TRBV7-2; j_gene: TRBJ1-1; abundance: few; d_gene: .; CDR3nt: TGTGCCAGCAGCCGTAGCCTGGTCACTGAAGCTTTCTTT; CDR3aa: CASSRSLVTEAFF
v_gene: TRBV18; j_gene: TRBJ1-4; abundance: .; d_gene: TRBD1; CDR3nt: TGTGCCAGCTCACGTGGAGGGACAGAGTTTCGTCTCCTGTTTTTT; CDR3aa: CASSRGGTEFRLLFF
v_gene: TRBV7-3; j_gene: TRBJ2-5; abundance: .; d_gene: TRBD1; CDR3nt: TGTGCCAGCAGCCCCCTGGGACAGGGGGAAGAGACCCAGTACTTC; CDR3aa: CASSPLGQGEETQYF
v_gene: TRBV29-1; j_gene: TRBJ1-1; abundance: .; d_gene: .; CDR3nt: TGCAGCGTCCATGGGGGGGGGAACACTGAAGCTTTCTTT; CDR3aa: CSVHGGGNTEAFF
v_gene: TRBV27; j_gene: TRBJ2-2; abundance: many; d_gene: TRBD1; CDR3nt: TGTGCCAGCAGAACTTCAGGGACAGAAAACACCGGGGAGCTGTTTTTT; CDR3aa: CASRTSGTENTGELFF
v_gene: TRBV12-3/TRBV12-4; j_gene: TRBJ1-1; abundance: once; d_gene: .; CDR3nt: TGTGCCAGCAGTGGCCTGGGACATATGAACACTGAAGCTTTCTTT; CDR3aa: CASSGLGHMNTEAFF
v_gene: TRBV5-1; j_gene: TRBJ2-1; abundance: many; d_gene: TRBD1; CDR3nt: TGCGCCAGCAGCTTGACCCTGGGCGGACAGGGCTACAATGAGCAGTTCTTC; CDR3aa: CASSLTLGGQGYNEQFF
v_gene: TRBV5-1; j_gene: TRBJ1-1; abundance: .; d_gene: .; CDR3nt: TGCGCCAGCAGCGTGAATCTGGGTTTGAACACTGAAGCTTTCTTT; CDR3aa: CASSVNLGLNTEAFF
v_gene: TRBV7-9; j_gene: TRBJ1-1; abundance: .; d_gene: .; CDR3nt: TGTGCCAGCAGCGAGAAGGCAGTTACTGAAGCTTTCTTT; CDR3aa: CASSEKAVTEAFF
v_gene: TRBV11-1; j_gene: TRBJ2-5; abundance: few; d_gene: .; CDR3nt: TGTGCCAGCAGGCTAGGCTCGGACGAGACCCAGTACTTC; CDR3aa: CASRLGSDETQYF
v_gene: TRBV4-3; j_gene: TRBJ2-7; abundance: many; d_gene: .; CDR3nt: TGCGCCAGCAGCCAAGATAGGAGCGGAGTCTACGAGCAGTACTTC; CDR3aa: CASSQDRSGVYEQYF
v_gene: TRBV5-1; j_gene: TRBJ2-1; abundance: few; d_gene: .; CDR3nt: TGCGCCAGCAGCTTGGCCGGATCACCGGGATACAATGAGCAGTTCTTC; CDR3aa: CASSLAGSPGYNEQFF
v_gene: TRBV10-3; j_gene: TRBJ1-6; abundance: few; d_gene: .; CDR3nt: TGTGCCATCAGTGTTGAAAGCCCCCAGGTCGGTTCACCCCTCCACTTT; CDR3aa: CAISVESPQVGSPLHF
v_gene: TRBV5-1; j_gene: TRBJ2-7; abundance: .; d_gene: TRBD2; CDR3nt: TGCGCCAGCAGCAAATTGCCTAGCGGCACCTACGAGCAGTACTTC; CDR3aa: CASSKLPSGTYEQYF
v_gene: TRBV9; j_gene: TRBJ1-3; abundance: .; d_gene: .; CDR3nt: TGTGCCAGCAGCGCGACAGCCACTGGAAACACCATATATTTT; CDR3aa: CASSATATGNTIYF
v_gene: TRBV19; j_gene: TRBJ2-7; abundance: .; d_gene: .; CDR3nt: TGTGCCAGTAGCATGTCAGGGAAGTCCTACGAGCAGTACTTC; CDR3aa: CASSMSGKSYEQYF
v_gene: TRBV20-1; j_gene: TRBJ1-2; abundance: few; d_gene: .; CDR3nt: TGCAGTGCTCCAGCCGACAGTAACTATGGCTACACCTTC; CDR3aa: CSAPADSNYGYTF
v_gene: TRBV5-1; j_gene: TRBJ1-3; abundance: .; d_gene: .; CDR3nt: TGCGCCAGCAGCACCCAGCATGGGATGGAAGGAAACACCATATATTTT; CDR3aa: CASSTQHGMEGNTIYF
v_gene: TRBV7-2; j_gene: TRBJ2-3; abundance: .; d_gene: .; CDR3nt: TGTGCCAGCAGCTTATATCAGCTAGGAGAATATACGCAGTATTTT; CDR3aa: CASSLYQLGEYTQYF
v_gene: TRBV12-3/TRBV12-4; j_gene: TRBJ2-7; abundance: .; d_gene: .; CDR3nt: TGTGCCAGCACCCTTGGGGACCCCGGTTCTTACGAGCAGTACTTC; CDR3aa: CASTLGDPGSYEQYF
v_gene: TRBV2; j_gene: TRBJ1-5; abundance: .; d_gene: TRBD1; CDR3nt: TGTGCCAGCAGTTCCGGGACAGGGGGTCAGCCCCAGCATTTT; CDR3aa: CASSSGTGGQPQHF
v_gene: TRBV6-6; j_gene: TRBJ1-1; abundance: .; d_gene: .; CDR3nt: TGTGCCAGCACCCAAAACGGAATGGAAGGAGCTTTCTTT; CDR3aa: CASTQNGMEGAFF
v_gene: TRBV6-1; j_gene: TRBJ2-7; abundance: few; d_gene: TRBD1; CDR3nt: TGTGCCAGCAGTCGGGACAGGGGGACTTCCTACGAGCAGTACTTC; CDR3aa: CASSRDRGTSYEQYF
v_gene: TRBV2; j_gene: TRBJ2-3; abundance: .; d_gene: .; CDR3nt: TGTGCCAGCAGTGAAGGGGGACTGAACACAGATACGCAGTATTTT; CDR3aa: CASSEGGLNTDTQYF